One and the same sample provided the 6 T cell receptor beta chains below, sequenced in a study of CD8+ T cells in alopecia areata (dated 2018 in TCRdb). Library prep was done by the immunoSEQ multiplex PCR assay. RNA was extracted from all samples and reverse transcribed into cDNA, which served as template for TCR sequencing. Sourced from immuneACCESS, this table was stored by TCRdb with only in-frame sequences that have V and J called. A share of the clones is absent; for the studies checked, an unresolved V gene accounts for under half, and the remainder has no known explanation. The sample yields 37,000 or so clones; less than 55% were counted once. The top ten hold about 1.7% of the sample. In five patients from the biomarker study, CD4+ cells were sorted further to obtain CD25+CD127- cells. The specimen was CD4+ Tregs sorted from blood. These receptors were obtained from a human donor with alopecia areata.

The rearrangement links TRBV14 to TRBJ1-6; D call uncertain. The CDR3 is 16 amino acids. Germline CDR1 SGHDN, CDR2 FVKESK. The V end was cut by 1 base, the J end by 7 bases, with 14 bases between. The CDR3 coding sequence is TGTGCCAGCAGCCAAGTTAAGCCTGGCGGCAATTCACCCCTCCACTTT. Translated: CASSQVKPGGNSPLHF.

This clone was counted a single time. This chain links TRBV19 with TRBJ2-7; tentatively, D is TRBD2 (5 bases). CDR1 is LNHDA and CDR2 is SQIVND in the germline V gene (reference sequence). V was cut by 5 bases and J by 0 bases, with 11 bases left in between. The length of the CDR3 is 14 residues. In DNA form, the CDR3 reads TGTGCCAGTAGTTTCCAGCGGAGCTCCTACGAGCAGTACTTC. Amino acids: CASSFQRSSYEQYF. The full variable domain, in which reference TRBV19 and TRBJ2-7 provide the parts outside the CDR3, is DGGITQSPKYLFRKEGQNVTLSCEQNLNHDAMYWYRQDPGQGLRLIYYSQIVNDFQKGDIAEGYSVSREKKESFPLTVTSAQKNPTAFYLCASSFQRSSYEQYFGPGTRLTVT.

V usage is TRBV2 and J usage is TRBJ2-7, with 7 nucleotides matching TRBD1. The germline gives CDR1 SNHLY, CDR2 FYNNEI. Unmatched junction bases numbered 5, after V lost 6 bases and J lost 0 bases. The CDR3 totals 14 residues. The CDR3 region has the DNA TGTGCCAGCAGAATACAGGGGAGCTCCTACGAGCAGTACTTC. Translation: CASRIQGSSYEQYF.

The V and J genes are TRBV7-9 and TRBJ2-5, with 8 bases identical to TRBD2. With V trimmed by 2 bases and J by 4 bases, 9 bases remained unmatched. The CDR3 sequence is 16 residues long. CDR1 is SEHNR, CDR2 FQNEAQ, per germline (reference sequence). CDR3 loop: CASSLLAGREGETQYF. The CDR3 coding sequence is TGTGCCAGCAGCTTACTAGCGGGTCGAGAGGGAGAGACCCAGTACTTC.

The chain employs TRBV2 and TRBJ2-5; D is uncertain. CDR1 and CDR2 (germline): SNHLY, FYNNEI. This CDR3 comprises 13 residues. Between the trimmed V and J ends, which lost 1 base and 5 bases, there was a span of 8 bases. In nucleotides, the CDR3 is TGTGCCAGCAGTGAAGTATTCCAGGAGACCCAGTACTTC. Translating gives CASSEVFQETQYF.

In this sample, this clone turned up once. V gene TRBV2 combines with J gene TRBJ2-6; TRBD1 might be the D (6 bases). V lost 8 bases and J 0 bases, leaving 8 bases between the germline ends. Germline V gives CDR1 SNHLY, CDR2 FYNNEI. The CDR3 covers 14 residues. The CDR3 nucleotides are TGTGCCAGCGGACAGAGCTCTGGGGCCAACGTCCTGACTTTC. Amino acid sequence: CASGQSSGANVLTF.